This T cell receptor beta chain was identified during a study of T cell changes during pregnancy in multiple sclerosis. J gave up 3 bases and V 0 bases, and 8 bases lay outside the gene matches. CDR3 size: 17 residues. CDR1 is MRHNA, CDR2 SNTAGT, per germline. The table came from immunoSEQ multiplex PCR; TCRdb's copy has only in-frame clones and leaves some out. The profile shows about 20,000 clones, 88% of them singletons. V gene TRBV6-4 combines with J gene TRBJ2-3; 8 bases map to TRBD1. Sample: CD8+ T cells from peripheral blood mononuclear cells, taken after pregnancy. This sequence originates from a female donor in good health, enrolled as a control in a pregnancy study. In DNA form, the CDR3 reads TGTGCCAGCAGTGACTCTTCAGGGGGCGGCGGGACAGATACGCAGTATTTT. Translated, it gives CASSDSSGGGGTDTQYF.